One T cell receptor (beta chain) is described in this entry. This record belongs to a study of STAT5B mutations in CD4+ large granular lymphocyte leukemia. The ends were cut back, 2 bases at V and 0 bases at J, with 11 bases in the middle. Germline V CDR1 and CDR2: SNHLY, FYNNEI. CDR3 size: 15 residues. Produced via immunoSEQ multiplex PCR; TCRdb's table is partial and in-frame only. The data contain 37,000 or so clones, around 84% of them singletons. The sequencing input was CD4+ T cells from blood buffy coats. The source of this sequence is a human donor in good health. V is TRBV2 and J is TRBJ2-7, with D possibly matching TRBD1 (6 bases). The CDR3 is CASSERGTRSYEQYF. As DNA, the CDR3 is TGTGCCAGCAGTGAAAGAGGGACACGCTCCTACGAGCAGTACTTC.